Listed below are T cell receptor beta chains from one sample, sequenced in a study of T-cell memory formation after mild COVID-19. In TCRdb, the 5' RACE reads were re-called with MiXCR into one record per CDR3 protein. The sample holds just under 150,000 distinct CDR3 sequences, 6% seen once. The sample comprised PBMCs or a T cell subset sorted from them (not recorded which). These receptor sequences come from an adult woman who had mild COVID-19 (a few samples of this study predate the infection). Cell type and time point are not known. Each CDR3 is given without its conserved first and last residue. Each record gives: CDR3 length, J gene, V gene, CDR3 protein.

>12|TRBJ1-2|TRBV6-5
ASRRTPEGHRYT
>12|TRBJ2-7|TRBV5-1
ASSYDVTGDEQY
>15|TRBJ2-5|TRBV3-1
ASSQDATSASQETQY
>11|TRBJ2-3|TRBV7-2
ASTGGQTDTQY
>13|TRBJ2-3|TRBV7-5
IPVRLAGLTDTKY
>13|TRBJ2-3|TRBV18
ASSPISGSTDTQY
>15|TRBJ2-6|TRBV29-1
SVEDYGGVTGANVLT
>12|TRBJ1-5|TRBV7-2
ASGPGDSNQPQH
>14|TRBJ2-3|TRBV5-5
ASSFPASGNTDTQY
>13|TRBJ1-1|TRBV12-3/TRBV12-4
ASSLRVGTNTEAF
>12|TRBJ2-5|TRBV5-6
ASSLGVPGETQY
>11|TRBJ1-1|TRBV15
ATSKGRNTEAF
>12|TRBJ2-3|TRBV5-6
ASSLLPGRDTQY
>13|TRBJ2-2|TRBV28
ASSSAATNTGELF
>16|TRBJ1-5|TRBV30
AWSRRDRGVRSNQPQH
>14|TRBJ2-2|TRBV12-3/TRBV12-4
ASSLRLRADTGELF
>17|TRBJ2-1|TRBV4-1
ASSQLGLAGAPGYNEQF
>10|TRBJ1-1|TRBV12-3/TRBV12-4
ASSPSRPEAF
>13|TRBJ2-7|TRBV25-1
ASSTQGQGIFEQY
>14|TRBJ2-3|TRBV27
ASSLSPSARTDTQY
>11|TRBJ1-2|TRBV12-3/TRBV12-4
ASSFSGLYGYT
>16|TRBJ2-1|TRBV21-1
ASSKASRVLWSYNEQF
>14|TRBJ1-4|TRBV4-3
ASSHSGTAGGEKLF
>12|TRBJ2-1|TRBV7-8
ASSTSHSYNEQF
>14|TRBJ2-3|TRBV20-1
SARGLAGSFTDTQY
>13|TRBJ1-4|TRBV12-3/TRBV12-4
ASSSVVSDNEKLF
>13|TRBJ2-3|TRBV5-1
ATTLAGASTDTQY
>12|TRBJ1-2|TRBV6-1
ASSEGTGRYGYT
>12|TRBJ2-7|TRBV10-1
ASTTRTGPYEQY
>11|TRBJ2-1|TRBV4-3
ASSQDHGNEQF
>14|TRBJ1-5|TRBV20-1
SAREGAAYSNQPQH
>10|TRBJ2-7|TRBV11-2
ATDSTSYEQY
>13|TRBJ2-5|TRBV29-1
SVVSPGTIIETQY
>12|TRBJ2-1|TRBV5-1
ASSSGVGPNEQF
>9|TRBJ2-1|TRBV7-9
ASNSYNEQF
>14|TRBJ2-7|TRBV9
ASSVPGGREGEEQY
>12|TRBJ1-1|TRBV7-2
ASTKARGNTEAF
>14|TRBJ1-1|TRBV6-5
ATLSRHVYLNTEAF
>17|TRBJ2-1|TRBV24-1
ATSDRGTSSGGHYNEQF
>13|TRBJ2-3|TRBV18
ASSPDSGTTDTQY
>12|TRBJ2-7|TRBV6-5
ASSYSTRGLEQY
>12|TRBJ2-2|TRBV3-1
ASSQKGAAGELF
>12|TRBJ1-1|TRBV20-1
SAREPGGHTEAF
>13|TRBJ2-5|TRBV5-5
ASSSLGGLRETQY
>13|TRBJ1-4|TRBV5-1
ASSLAGGSSEKLF
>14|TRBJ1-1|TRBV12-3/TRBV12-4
ASSSPGGEVNTEAF